The T cell receptor (beta chain) under discussion was sequenced for a study of spatial heterogeneity in lung cancer. Overall study results and limits: Tumor mutation count correlated with how many alpha and beta TCRs expanded intratumorally. The recorded estimate of tumor T cell coverage is about 6.8% for alpha chains and roughly 13% for beta chains.

This clonotype is classed as medium-sized (0.01 to 0.1%). Its specificity is unknown. Every individual TCR cDNA molecule carried its own unique molecular identifier, which allowed correction of PCR and sequencing errors. TCRdb redid the calling of the 5' RACE reads with MiXCR, one entry per CDR3 protein. The sample contains roughly 5,200 distinct CDR3 sequences, around 8% of which appear only once. Germline loops: CDR1 MDHEN, CDR2 SYDVKM. The CDR3 has 15 residues. Trimming took 4 bases from V and 0 from J, leaving 13 bases between them. Time point here: sample taken at primary tumor resection. Donors were around 70 untreated early-stage non-small cell lung cancer patients. Whole RNA obtained from tumor, nontumor lung or frozen PBMC underwent sequencing without sorting.

The sequencing here drew on lung tumor tissue, taken at surgery. This clonotype was sampled from a male donor with early-stage non-small cell lung cancer. V usage is TRBV28 and J usage is TRBJ2-7, with D possibly being TRBD1 or TRBD2 (5 bases each). CDR3 DNA sequence: TGTGCCAGCAGTTCACCGGCAGGGAGCTCCTACGAGCAGTACTTC. Protein: CASSSPAGSSYEQYF.